The sequence of this TCR beta chain was determined in a study of T cell responses to AZD1222 COVID-19 vaccine. CDR3 length: 16 residues. From germline, CDR1 is KGHSH and CDR2 LQKENI. Between the trimmed V and J ends, which lost 3 bases and 9 bases, there was a span of 21 bases. The assay was immunoSEQ multiplex PCR, and TCRdb's table has in-frame clones only and misses some. The sample shows roughly 190,000 clones, 80% to 95% of them seen only once. Study-level points and caveats: Two AZD1222 administrations were followed by greater Spike-specific TCR breadth and depth.

For this clone: Its target is not known.

The chain has TRBV18 and TRBJ2-1; possibly TRBD2 for D (6 bases). Source: peripheral blood, taken 28 days after the second AZD1222 dose. The sequence was obtained from an adult who received the AZD1222 COVID-19 vaccine. The CDR3 region is CASSPPLAPGLGEQFF. DNA for the CDR3: TGTGCCAGCTCACCTCCCCTAGCCCCGGGACTGGGTGAGCAGTTCTTC.